The next 31 T cell receptor beta chains were all read from a single sample in a study of early T cells in non-severe SARS-CoV-2 infection. TCRdb re-analysed the 5' RACE reads in MiXCR, keeping a single row per CDR3 protein. This table holds about 80,000 distinct CDR3 sequences, 15% to 20% found once. Sample: whole blood. Source of these receptors: an adult who was a healthcare worker with PCR-confirmed SARS-CoV-2 infection or an uninfected control (not recorded which).

V is TRBV3-1 and J is TRBJ1-2; D may be TRBD1 (6 bases). This CDR3 has 15 amino acids. Germline CDR1 LGHDT, CDR2 YNNKEL (reference sequence). The V end lost 4 bases, the J end lost 4 bases, and 16 bases lay between the germline ends. The CDR3 coding sequence is TGTGCCAGCAGCCCCCGGGGAGGGGGTGGCTATGGCTACACCTTC. As protein: CASSPRGGGGYGYTF.

This clonotype occurred many times. The chain employs TRBV20-1 and TRBJ2-5, with no clear D. V shed 1 base and J shed 2 bases, with 14 bases lying between them. The CDR3 sequence is 15 residues long. Looked up from germline, CDR1 is DFQATT and CDR2 is SNEGSKA (reference sequence). The CDR3: CSARGLAGRQETQYF. Written as DNA, the CDR3 is TGCAGTGCTAGAGGTTTAGCTGGAAGACAAGAGACCCAGTACTTC.

This clonotype was seen only a few times. V and J are TRBV6-5 and TRBJ2-2, with D hard to call. Germline values: CDR1 MNHEY, CDR2 SVGAGI. The ends were cut back, 6 bases at V and 5 bases at J, with 7 bases in the middle. This CDR3 has 12 amino acids. The CDR3 DNA follows: TGTGCCAGCAGCCAGAAAACCGGGGAGCTGTTTTTT. It encodes CASSQKTGELFF.

This clonotype was picked up many times. The chain has TRBV12-3 or TRBV12-4 and TRBJ1-5; D not certain. The CDR3 loop spans 14 amino acids. Trimming pared 3 bases from V and 3 bases from J, leaving 9 bases between. The CDR3 spells CASSLRIDNQPQHF. The CDR3 nucleotides read TGTGCCAGCAGTTTGAGAATCGACAATCAGCCCCAGCATTTT.

Ten or more counts support this clonotype. J is TRBJ2-3 and V is TRBV27, with D hard to call. The germline V gene encodes CDR1 MNHEY and CDR2 SMNVEV (reference sequence). Trimming removed 8 bases at V and 4 bases at J, with 25 bases between. CDR3 length: 17 residues. CDR3 DNA sequence: TGTGCCAGCTCTTATACCACACGAACCCTACGGGCAGATACGCAGTATTTT. This gives the protein CASSYTTRTLRADTQYF.

At least ten counts were recorded for this clonotype. The CDR3 sequence: CASTLKSNGYTF. CDR3 nucleotides: TGTGCCAGCACTCTTAAGTCGAATGGCTACACCTTC. The V call is TRBV2, the J call TRBJ1-2, with D unclear. Germline V gene lookup returns CDR1 SNHLY and CDR2 FYNNEI. V dropped 7 bases and J dropped 6 bases, with 12 bases sitting between them. CDR3 length: 12 residues. Full variable domain (missing parts from reference TRBV2 and TRBJ1-2): EPEVTQTPSHQVTQMGQEVILRCVPISNHLYFYWYRQILGQKVEFLVSFYNNEISEKSEIFDDQFSVERPDGSNFTLKIRSTKLEDSAMYFCASTLKSNGYTFGSGTRLTVV.

V and J are TRBV5-5 and TRBJ2-7; 10 bases agree with TRBD1. CDR1 and CDR2 from the germline V gene are SGHKS and YYEKEE (reference sequence). The CDR3 consists of 16 residues. V dropped 3 bases and J dropped 2; count of bases not matched to a gene: 8. CDR3 sequence (DNA): TGTGCCAGCAGCTATGACAGGGGGCGCTTTACCTACGAGCAGTACTTC. Its protein is CASSYDRGRFTYEQYF.

This clonotype was recorded a few times. CDR3 residues: CASSLPWGTGELFF. CDR3 DNA: TGTGCCAGCAGCCTACCATGGGGGACCGGGGAGCTGTTTTTT. The chain has TRBV11-2 and TRBJ2-2; D is possibly TRBD1 or TRBD2 (5 bases each). Per germline, CDR1 SGHAT and CDR2 FQNNGV. V lost 5 bases to trimming and J lost 5 bases, with 12 bases between them. This CDR3 region has 14 residues.

The chain joins TRBV5-5 to TRBJ1-2; the D is unclear. V lost 0 bases, J lost 0 bases, and 9 bases lay in between. This CDR3 has 15 amino acids. Looked up from germline, CDR1 is SGHKS and CDR2 is YYEKEE (reference sequence). This CDR3 reads CASSLEAAANYGYTF. The CDR3 nucleotides are TGTGCCAGCAGCTTGGAGGCAGCAGCTAACTATGGCTACACCTTC.

This clonotype was seen only a few times. This chain uses TRBV5-1 with TRBJ2-4; D uncertain. The CDR3 extends over 14 amino acids. V was cut by 0 bases and J by 2 bases, with 6 bases left in between. Germline values: CDR1 SGHRS, CDR2 YFSETQ. The CDR3: CASSLEISKNIQYF. The CDR3 nucleotides read TGCGCCAGCAGCTTGGAGATCTCCAAAAACATTCAGTACTTC.

The chain has TRBV13 and TRBJ2-7, with D possibly called TRBD1 or TRBD2 (5 bases each). Looked up from germline, CDR1 is PRHDT and CDR2 is FYEKMQ (reference sequence). Trimming removed 2 bases at V and 0 bases at J, with 17 bases between. CDR3 length: 17 amino acids. The CDR3 DNA reads as TGTGCCAGCAGCTTATCCGGGGCCCAAGGGTACTCCTACGAGCAGTACTTC. It encodes CASSLSGAQGYSYEQYF.

Only a few counts were recorded for this clonotype. The chain carries TRBV7-2 and TRBJ2-1, with 8 bases lining up with TRBD1. CDR1 is SGHTA, CDR2 FQGNSA, per germline. This CDR3 has 15 amino acids. Unmatched junction bases numbered 10, after V lost 2 bases and J lost 10 bases. The CDR3 sequence: CASSLPGTGRLEQFF. The CDR3 DNA follows: TGTGCCAGCAGCTTACCCGGGACAGGTAGGCTAGAGCAGTTCTTC.

This clonotype has only a few counts. The chain links TRBV10-2 to TRBJ2-2; TRBD1 is a possible D gene (6 bases). Trimming took 8 bases from V and 3 from J, leaving 10 bases between them. This CDR3 is 13 amino acids long. CDR1 WSHSY and CDR2 SAAADI come from the germline V gene. In DNA form, the CDR3 reads TGCGCCAGCGAGTACAGGGACACCGGGGAGCTGTTTTTT. Its translation is CASEYRDTGELFF.

This clonotype was counted between two and nine times. The chain recombines TRBV11-3 with TRBJ2-2, with D perhaps matching TRBD2 (6 bases). The germline gives CDR1 SGHNT, CDR2 YENEEA. The CDR3 extends over 14 amino acids. Between the trimmed V and J ends, which lost 4 bases and 7 bases, there was a span of 13 bases. Here the CDR3 DNA reads TGTGCCAGCAGCTCCCCCCGGAGGGGCGGGGAGCTGTTTTTT. Translated: CASSSPRRGGELFF. Full variable domain (remainder filled in from reference TRBV11-3 and TRBJ2-2): EAGVVQSPRYKIIEKKQPVAFWCNPISGHNTLYWYLQNLGQGPELLIRYENEEAVDDSQLPKDRFSAERLKGVDSTLKIQPAELGDSAVYLCASSSPRRGGELFFGEGSRLTVL.

J is TRBJ2-3 and V is TRBV18; TRBD2 aligns across 13 bases. This CDR3 has 17 residues. With V trimmed by 1 base and J by 1 base, 2 bases remained unmatched. Per the germline V gene, CDR1 is KGHSH and CDR2 is LQKENI. The CDR3 DNA follows: TGTGCCAGCTCACCACGAGGGACTAGCGGGGGCACAGATACGCAGTATTTT. Protein product: CASSPRGTSGGTDTQYF.

The chain recombines TRBV6-4 with TRBJ2-1, with a weak D call TRBD1 (6 bases). The CDR3 loop spans 15 amino acids. The V gene lost 10 bases and the J gene lost 0 bases, with 16 bases spanning the gap. CDR1 MRHNA and CDR2 SNTAGT come from the germline V gene. The CDR3 sequence: CANKLQGSSYNEQFF. The CDR3, as DNA: TGTGCCAACAAACTACAGGGCTCCTCCTACAATGAGCAGTTCTTC.

This chain uses TRBV6-2 or TRBV6-3 with TRBJ2-4, with 8 bases identical to TRBD2. The CDR3 spans 15 residues. CDR1 and CDR2 (germline): MNHEY, SVGEGT. The V segment lost 6 bases and the J segment 5 bases; nucleotides outside the gene matches: 9. The CDR3 sequence: CASSHTSGRENIQYF. In DNA, the CDR3 is TGTGCCAGCAGCCACACTAGCGGCAGGGAAAACATTCAGTACTTC.

The rearrangement links TRBV28 to TRBJ1-2, with D hard to call. CDR1 MDHEN and CDR2 SYDVKM come from the germline V gene. CDR3 size: 15 residues. Trimming pared 4 bases from V and 2 bases from J, leaving 14 bases between. DNA for the CDR3: TGTGCCAGCAGTTCTTTGTTCCAGATAAACTATGGCTACACCTTC. It specifies CASSSLFQINYGYTF.

The V gene is TRBV7-3, the J gene TRBJ2-1; 9 nucleotides align to TRBD2. Unmatched junction bases numbered 10, after V lost 5 bases and J lost 5 bases. This CDR3 has 16 amino acids. Looked up from germline, CDR1 is SGHTA and CDR2 is FQGTGA. For the CDR3, the DNA is TGTGCCAGCAGCCCACGAAGGAGCGGGAGGAACAATGAGCAGTTCTTC. This encodes CASSPRRSGRNNEQFF.

A remark on this clonotype: An end of the junction does not agree with germline; a read error may underlie this. In DNA, the CDR3 is TGCAGTGCCTATCTCCCTAGCACAGATTCGCAGTATTTT. It encodes CSAYLPSTDSQYF. The J gene is TRBJ2-3, the V gene TRBV20-1, with a tentative D call TRBD2 (5 bases). The CDR3 has 13 amino acids. Germline V gene data show CDR1 as DFQATT and CDR2 as SNEGSKA (reference sequence).

The chain uses TRBV11-2 and TRBJ2-1; either TRBD1 or TRBD2 may fit D (5 bases each). The germline V and J ends were trimmed by 5 bases and 15 bases, with 17 bases remaining between them. The CDR3 totals 12 residues. The V gene's germline CDR1 is SGHAT and CDR2 FQNNGV. DNA of the CDR3: TGTGCCAGCAGCCCCCGGGGACGCCAGGGGTTCTTC. This gives the protein CASSPRGRQGFF.

This clonotype was seen repeatedly, ten times or more. The genes are TRBV3-1 and TRBJ2-1, with 10 bases matching TRBD2. V gave up 3 bases and J gave up 5 bases; unmatched junction bases: 4. Germline V CDR1 and CDR2: LGHDT, YNNKEL (reference sequence). CDR3 length: 15 residues. CDR3 amino acids: CASSHSGGVNNEQFF. CDR3 DNA: TGTGCCAGCAGCCACAGCGGGGGGGTGAACAATGAGCAGTTCTTC.

This clonotype was counted many times. The gene calls are TRBV5-1 and TRBJ1-1; no clear D gene. From germline, CDR1 is SGHRS and CDR2 YFSETQ. Deletions cut 0 bases from V and 6 bases from J, with 9 bases between. The CDR3 sequence is 13 residues long. The CDR3 reads CASSLGRRAEAFF. The CDR3 DNA sequence: TGCGCCAGCAGCTTGGGTCGTCGTGCTGAAGCTTTCTTT.

The genes are TRBV7-6 and TRBJ2-1; D is possibly TRBD1 (6 bases). The germline V and J ends were trimmed by 6 bases and 0 bases, with 12 bases remaining between them. In germline, CDR1 is SGHVS, CDR2 FNYEAQ. The CDR3 covers 15 residues. The DNA for the CDR3 is TGTGCCAGCAGGGCCCCGGACAGCTCCTACAATGAGCAGTTCTTC. The encoded protein is CASRAPDSSYNEQFF.

This clonotype was seen many times. The rearrangement links TRBV5-5 to TRBJ1-4, with 7 bases that match TRBD1. This CDR3 is built from 14 residues. CDR1 is SGHKS and CDR2 is YYEKEE in the germline V gene (reference sequence). With V trimmed by 4 bases and J by 3 bases, 3 bases remained unmatched. The CDR3 nucleotides are TGTGCCAGCAGCAGGACAGGATCTAATGAAAAACTGTTTTTT. Protein product: CASSRTGSNEKLFF.

This clonotype has just a few counts. The chain joins TRBV6-6 to TRBJ2-7; D remains unclear. Trimming took 5 bases from V and 0 from J, leaving 8 bases between them. The CDR3 loop spans 13 amino acids. From germline, CDR1 is MNHNY and CDR2 SVGAGI (reference sequence). CDR3 region: CASSKLSSYEQYF. The CDR3 bases are TGTGCCAGCAGTAAGCTGAGCTCCTACGAGCAGTACTTC.

This clonotype was counted ten times or more. The V gene is TRBV4-2, the J gene TRBJ2-3; 12 bases map to TRBD2. Germline assignment: CDR1 LGHNA and CDR2 YNFKEQ. The CDR3 extends over 18 amino acids. Germline trimming cut 3 bases from V and 4 bases from J; bases unmatched to any gene: 11. The CDR3 loop reads CASSHRPASGGEADTQYF. CDR3 DNA sequence: TGTGCCAGCAGCCACCGACCAGCTAGCGGGGGGGAGGCAGATACGCAGTATTTT.

The chain couples TRBV6-6 to TRBJ1-1; D possibly corresponds to TRBD1 (6 bases). The CDR3 is 12 residues long. Germline V gene sequence: CDR1 MNHNY, CDR2 SVGAGI (reference sequence). The germline V and J ends were trimmed by 2 bases and 7 bases, with 8 bases remaining between them. This chain's CDR3 is CASSYQTGEAFF. The CDR3 region has the DNA TGTGCCAGCAGTTACCAGACAGGTGAAGCTTTCTTT.

This sequence joins TRBV28 and TRBJ2-7; D might be TRBD1 (5 bases). Germline CDR1 is MDHEN and CDR2 is SYDVKM. Trimming shortened V by 8 bases and J by 0 bases, and 14 bases separated the two germline ends. The CDR3 runs to 14 residues. Here the CDR3 reads CASLSQGTSYEQYF. Here the CDR3 DNA reads TGTGCCAGCCTAAGCCAGGGTACCTCCTACGAGCAGTACTTC.

This clonotype was found a few times. The V and J genes are TRBV29-1 and TRBJ2-7; TRBD2 aligns across 7 bases. V was pared by 6 bases and J by 7 bases, with 3 bases of the junction left unmatched. Germline V gene sequence: CDR1 SQVTM, CDR2 ANQGSEA. The CDR3 extends over 10 amino acids. CDR3 residues: CSVGAGEQYF. CDR3 DNA sequence: TGCAGCGTCGGAGCGGGGGAGCAGTACTTC.

The rearrangement uses TRBV2 and TRBJ1-5, with D maybe TRBD1 (5 bases). Between the trimmed V and J ends, which lost 7 bases and 6 bases, there was a span of 13 bases. Per the germline V gene, CDR1 is SNHLY and CDR2 is FYNNEI. There are 13 residues in the CDR3. CDR3 nucleotide sequence: TGTGCCAGCAACTCTGGGGGAGGTCAGCCCCAGCATTTT. Protein: CASNSGGGQPQHF.